The T cell receptor beta chain under discussion was sequenced for a study of circulating tumor DNA in untreated peripheral T-cell lymphoma. This clone was seen only once. V shed 1 base and J shed 3 bases, with 22 bases lying between them. The V gene's germline CDR1 is SGDLS and CDR2 YYNGEE. This CDR3 contains 19 residues. The data were produced by immunoSEQ multiplex PCR, yet TCRdb's version contains in-frame clones alone and is incomplete. The table shows fewer than 250 clones, with approximately 80% occurring only once. The clonotype originates from a human donor with peripheral T-cell lymphoma. The sequenced material came from cell-free DNA from blood serum. This rearrangement joins TRBV9 to TRBJ2-2; a possible D gene is TRBD2 (7 bases). The CDR3 sequence is CASSVYIRGRGGDTGELFF. The DNA of the CDR3 is TGTGCCAGCAGCGTATATATTCGCGGGAGAGGGGGGGACACCGGGGAGCTGTTTTTT.